A single count supports the clone carrying this T cell receptor (beta chain). Antigen: not known. One end of the junction varies from germline; a read error may be responsible. Using immunoSEQ multiplex PCR, the repertoire was profiled, and TCRdb retains in-frame clones only, with some absent. This table holds about 37,000 clones, roughly 87% found once. These data belong to a study of graft-versus-host responses after intestinal transplantation. As for the study in general: Among the recipients, all got anti-thymocyte globulin induction and then tacrolimus and steroids for approximately 3 years.

Germline loops: CDR1 MDHEN, CDR2 SYDVKM. This CDR3 region has 15 residues. Study findings and constraints: Some GvH clones appeared in ileal mucosa or blood before recipient bone marrow.

Graft samples were processed, releasing intraepithelial and lamina propria lymphocytes. The chain recombines TRBV28 with TRBJ1-5; D perhaps matches TRBD1 (5 bases). The sequences come from ileum tissue, collected around seven months after intestinal transplant. The receptor was isolated from a human patient who received an intestinal transplant, so some T cells may come from the graft donor. For the CDR3, the DNA is TGTGCCAGCACTTTAGGGACTCGGGGCAATCAGCCCCAGCATTTT. It specifies CASTLGTRGNQPQHF. Variable domain in full (rest from reference TRBV28 and TRBJ1-5): DVKVTQSSRYLVKRTGEKVFLECVQDMDHENMFWYRQDPGLGLRLIYFSYDVKMKEKGDIPEGYSVSREKKERFSLILESASTNQTSMYLCASTLGTRGNQPQHFGDGTRLSIL.